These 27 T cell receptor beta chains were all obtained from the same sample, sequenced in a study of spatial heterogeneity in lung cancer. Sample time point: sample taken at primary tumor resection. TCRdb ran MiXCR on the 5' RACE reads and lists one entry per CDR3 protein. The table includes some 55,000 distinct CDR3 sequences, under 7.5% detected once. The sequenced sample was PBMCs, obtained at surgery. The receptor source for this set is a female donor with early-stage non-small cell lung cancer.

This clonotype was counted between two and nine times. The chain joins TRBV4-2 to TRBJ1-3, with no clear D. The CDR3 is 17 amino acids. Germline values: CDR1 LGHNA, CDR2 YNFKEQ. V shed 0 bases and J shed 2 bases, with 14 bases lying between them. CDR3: CASSQEYKGGAGNTIYF. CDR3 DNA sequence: TGTGCCAGCAGCCAAGAGTACAAGGGAGGCGCTGGAAACACCATATATTTT.

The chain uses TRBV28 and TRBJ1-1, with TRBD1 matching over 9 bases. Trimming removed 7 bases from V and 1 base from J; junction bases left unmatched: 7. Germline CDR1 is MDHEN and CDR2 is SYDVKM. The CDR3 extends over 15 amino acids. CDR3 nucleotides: TGTGCCAGCATCAGTGGGGGACAGGGGAACACTGAAGCTTTCTTT. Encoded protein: CASISGGQGNTEAFF. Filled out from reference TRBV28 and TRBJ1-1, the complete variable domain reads DVKVTQSSRYLVKRTGEKVFLECVQDMDHENMFWYRQDPGLGLRLIYFSYDVKMKEKGDIPEGYSVSREKKERFSLILESASTNQTSMYLCASISGGQGNTEAFFGQGTRLTVV.

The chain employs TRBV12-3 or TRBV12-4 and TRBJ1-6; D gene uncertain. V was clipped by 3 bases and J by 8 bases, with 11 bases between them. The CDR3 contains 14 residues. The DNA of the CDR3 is TGTGCCAGCAGTTTTAACAGAGAGTATTCACCCCTCCACTTT. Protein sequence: CASSFNREYSPLHF.

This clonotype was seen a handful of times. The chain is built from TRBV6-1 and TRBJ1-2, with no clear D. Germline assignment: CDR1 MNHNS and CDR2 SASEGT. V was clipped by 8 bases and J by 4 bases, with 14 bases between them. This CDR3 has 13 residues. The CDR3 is CASWRLSGYGYTF. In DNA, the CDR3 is TGTGCCAGCTGGCGGCTGTCCGGCTATGGCTACACCTTC.

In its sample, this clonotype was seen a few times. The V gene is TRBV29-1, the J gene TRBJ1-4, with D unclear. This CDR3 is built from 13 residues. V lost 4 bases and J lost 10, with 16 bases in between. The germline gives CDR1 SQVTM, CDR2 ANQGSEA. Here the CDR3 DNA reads TGCAGCGTTGGAGGCCACTCCGAGGCAAAACTGTTTTTT. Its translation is CSVGGHSEAKLFF. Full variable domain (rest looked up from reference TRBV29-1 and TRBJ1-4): SAVISQKPSRDICQRGTSLTIQCQVDSQVTMMFWYRQQPGQSLTLIATANQGSEATYESGFVIDKFPISRPNLTFSTLTVSNMSPEDSSIYLCSVGGHSEAKLFFGSGTQLSVL.

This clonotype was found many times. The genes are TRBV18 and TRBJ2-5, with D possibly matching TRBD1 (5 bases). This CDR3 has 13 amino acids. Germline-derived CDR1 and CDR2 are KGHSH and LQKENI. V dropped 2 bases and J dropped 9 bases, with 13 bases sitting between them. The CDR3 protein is CASSPRGEGAQYF. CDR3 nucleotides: TGTGCCAGCTCACCAAGGGGCGAAGGGGCCCAGTACTTC.

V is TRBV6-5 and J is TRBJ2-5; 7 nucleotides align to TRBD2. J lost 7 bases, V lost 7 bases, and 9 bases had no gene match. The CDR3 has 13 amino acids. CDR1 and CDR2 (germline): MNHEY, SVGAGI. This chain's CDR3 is CASTRLGEGTQYF. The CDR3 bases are TGTGCCAGCACCAGGCTAGGGGAGGGGACCCAGTACTTC.

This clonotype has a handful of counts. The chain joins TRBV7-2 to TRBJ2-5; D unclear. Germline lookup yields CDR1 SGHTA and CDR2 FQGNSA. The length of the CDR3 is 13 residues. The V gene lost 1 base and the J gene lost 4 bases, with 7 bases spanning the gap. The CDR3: CASSLVALETQYF. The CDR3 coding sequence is TGTGCCAGCAGCTTAGTCGCTTTAGAGACCCAGTACTTC.

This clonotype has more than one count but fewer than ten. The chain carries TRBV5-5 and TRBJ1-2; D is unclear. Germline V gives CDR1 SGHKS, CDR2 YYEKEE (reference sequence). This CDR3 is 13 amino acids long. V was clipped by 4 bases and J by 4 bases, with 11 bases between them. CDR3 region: CASSVDGPYGYTF. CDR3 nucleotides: TGTGCCAGCAGCGTAGACGGACCCTATGGCTACACCTTC.

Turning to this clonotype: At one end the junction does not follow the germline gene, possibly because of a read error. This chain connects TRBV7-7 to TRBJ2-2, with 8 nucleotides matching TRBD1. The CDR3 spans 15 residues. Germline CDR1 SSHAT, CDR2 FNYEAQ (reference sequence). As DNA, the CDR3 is TGTGCTAGCAGTCAGGACAGGGCGAACACCGGGGAGCTGTTTTTT. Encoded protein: CASSQDRANTGELFF.

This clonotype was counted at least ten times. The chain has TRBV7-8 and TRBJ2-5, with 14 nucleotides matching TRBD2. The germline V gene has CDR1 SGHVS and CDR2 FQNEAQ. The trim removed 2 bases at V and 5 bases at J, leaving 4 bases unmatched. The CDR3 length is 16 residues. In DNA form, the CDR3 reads TGTGCCAGCAGCTTACCGGGACTAGCGGGAGTGGAGACCCAGTACTTC. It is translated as CASSLPGLAGVETQYF.

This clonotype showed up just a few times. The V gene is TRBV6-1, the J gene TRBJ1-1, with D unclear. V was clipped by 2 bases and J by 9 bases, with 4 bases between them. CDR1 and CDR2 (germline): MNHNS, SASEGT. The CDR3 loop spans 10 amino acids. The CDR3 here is CASSEFQAFF. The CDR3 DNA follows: TGTGCCAGCAGTGAATTCCAAGCTTTCTTT.

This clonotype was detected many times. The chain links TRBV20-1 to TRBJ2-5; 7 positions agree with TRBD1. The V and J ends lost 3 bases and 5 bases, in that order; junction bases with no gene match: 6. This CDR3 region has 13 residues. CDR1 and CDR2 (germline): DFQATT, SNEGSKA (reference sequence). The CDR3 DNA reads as TGCAGTGCTAGTCCGACAGGGACGGAGACCCAGTACTTC. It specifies CSASPTGTETQYF.

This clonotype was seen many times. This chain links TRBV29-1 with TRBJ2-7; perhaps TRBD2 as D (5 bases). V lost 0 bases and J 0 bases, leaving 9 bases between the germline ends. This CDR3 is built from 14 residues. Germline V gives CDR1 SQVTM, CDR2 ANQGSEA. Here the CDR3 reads CSVEDTRASYEQYF. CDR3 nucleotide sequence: TGCAGCGTTGAAGACACTAGGGCCTCCTACGAGCAGTACTTC.

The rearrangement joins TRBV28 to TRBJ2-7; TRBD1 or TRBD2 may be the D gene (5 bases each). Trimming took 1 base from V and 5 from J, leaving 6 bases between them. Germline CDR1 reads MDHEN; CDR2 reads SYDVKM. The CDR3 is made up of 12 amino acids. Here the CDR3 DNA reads TGTGCCAGCAGTTTATTGGGGGACGAGCAGTACTTC. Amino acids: CASSLLGDEQYF.

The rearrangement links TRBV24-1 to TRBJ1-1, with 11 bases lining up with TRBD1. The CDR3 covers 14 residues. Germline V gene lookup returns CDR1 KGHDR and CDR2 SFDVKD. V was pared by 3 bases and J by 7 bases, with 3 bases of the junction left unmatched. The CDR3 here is CATSDGQGADEAFF. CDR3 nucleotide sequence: TGTGCCACCAGTGATGGACAGGGGGCAGATGAAGCTTTCTTT.

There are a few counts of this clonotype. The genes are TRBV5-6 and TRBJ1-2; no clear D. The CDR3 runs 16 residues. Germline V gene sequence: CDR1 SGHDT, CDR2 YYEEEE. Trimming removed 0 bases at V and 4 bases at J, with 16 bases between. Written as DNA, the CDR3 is TGTGCCAGCAGCTTGGGAATTGGAGGGCAGAGCTATGGCTACACCTTC. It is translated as CASSLGIGGQSYGYTF.

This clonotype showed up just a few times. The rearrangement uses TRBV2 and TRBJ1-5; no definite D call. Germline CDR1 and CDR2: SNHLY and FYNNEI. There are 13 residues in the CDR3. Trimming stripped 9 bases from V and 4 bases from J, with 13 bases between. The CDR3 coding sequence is TGTGCCAGTGCCCGGGGAGAGAATCAGCCCCAGCATTTT. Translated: CASARGENQPQHF.

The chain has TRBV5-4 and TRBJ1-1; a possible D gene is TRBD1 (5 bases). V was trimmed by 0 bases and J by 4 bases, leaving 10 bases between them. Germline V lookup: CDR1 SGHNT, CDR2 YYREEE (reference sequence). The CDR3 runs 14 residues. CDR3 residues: CASSLDGGVTEAFF. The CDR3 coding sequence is TGTGCCAGCAGCTTGGACGGGGGTGTCACTGAAGCTTTCTTT. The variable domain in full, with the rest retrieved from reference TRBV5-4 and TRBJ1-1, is ETGVTQSPTHLIKTRGQQVTLRCSSQSGHNTVSWYQQALGQGPQFIFQYYREEENGRGNFPPRFSGLQFPNYSSELNVNALELDDSALYLCASSLDGGVTEAFFGQGTRLTVV.

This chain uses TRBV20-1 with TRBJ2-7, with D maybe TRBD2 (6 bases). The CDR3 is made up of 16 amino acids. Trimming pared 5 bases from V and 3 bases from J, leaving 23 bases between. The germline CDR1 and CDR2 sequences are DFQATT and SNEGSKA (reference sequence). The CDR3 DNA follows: TGCAGTGCTCTAAACCCTCGAGATGGCGGGAACTACGAGCAGTACTTC. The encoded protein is CSALNPRDGGNYEQYF.

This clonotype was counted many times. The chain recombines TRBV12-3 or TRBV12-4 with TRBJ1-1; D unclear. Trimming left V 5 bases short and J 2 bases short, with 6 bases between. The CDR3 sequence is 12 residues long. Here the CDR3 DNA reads TGTGCCAGCAGTGTTCACAACACTGAAGCTTTCTTT. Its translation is CASSVHNTEAFF.

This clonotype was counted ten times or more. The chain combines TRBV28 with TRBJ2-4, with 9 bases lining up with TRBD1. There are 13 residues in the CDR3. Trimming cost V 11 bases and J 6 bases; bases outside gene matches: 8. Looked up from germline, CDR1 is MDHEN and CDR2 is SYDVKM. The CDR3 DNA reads TGTGCCGTCAGTCCGGGACAGGGAAACATTCAGTACTTC. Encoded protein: CAVSPGQGNIQYF.

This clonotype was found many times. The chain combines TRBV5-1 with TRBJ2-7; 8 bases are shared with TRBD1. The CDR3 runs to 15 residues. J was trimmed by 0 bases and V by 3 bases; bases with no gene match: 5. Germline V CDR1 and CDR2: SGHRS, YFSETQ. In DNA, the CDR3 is TGCGCCAGCAGCTATCGACAGGGGAGCTCCTACGAGCAGTACTTC. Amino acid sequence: CASSYRQGSSYEQYF.

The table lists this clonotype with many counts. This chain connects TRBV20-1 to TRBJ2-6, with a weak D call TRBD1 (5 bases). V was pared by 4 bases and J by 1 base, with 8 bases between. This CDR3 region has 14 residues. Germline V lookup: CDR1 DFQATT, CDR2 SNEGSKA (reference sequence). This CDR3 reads CSATPGSGANVLTF. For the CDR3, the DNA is TGCAGTGCTACCCCAGGGTCTGGGGCCAACGTCCTGACTTTC.

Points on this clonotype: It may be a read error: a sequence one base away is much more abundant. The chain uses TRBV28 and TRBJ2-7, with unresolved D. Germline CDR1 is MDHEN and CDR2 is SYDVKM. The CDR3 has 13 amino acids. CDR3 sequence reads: CGSSFIGSYEQYF. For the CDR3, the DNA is TGTGGCAGCAGTTTTATAGGCTCCTACGAGCAGTACTTC.

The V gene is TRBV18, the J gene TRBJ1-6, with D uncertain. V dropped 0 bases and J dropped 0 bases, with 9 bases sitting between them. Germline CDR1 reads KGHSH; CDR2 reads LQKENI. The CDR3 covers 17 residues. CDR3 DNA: TGTGCCAGCTCACCACCCCTTCCGGGCTCCTATAATTCACCCCTCCACTTT. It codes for CASSPPLPGSYNSPLHF. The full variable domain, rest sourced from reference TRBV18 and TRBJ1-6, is NAGVMQNPRHLVRRRGQEARLRCSPMKGHSHVYWYRQLPEEGLKFMVYLQKENIIDESGMPKERFSAEFPKEGPSILRIQQVVRGDSAAYFCASSPPLPGSYNSPLHFGNGTRLTVT.

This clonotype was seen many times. The CDR3 here is CSVEKPGSTDTQYF. CDR3 sequence (DNA): TGCAGCGTTGAAAAGCCTGGTAGCACAGATACGCAGTATTTT. The chain combines TRBV29-1 with TRBJ2-3; no firm D call. This CDR3 is 14 amino acids long. Looked up from germline, CDR1 is SQVTM and CDR2 is ANQGSEA. Deletions cut 2 bases from V and 0 bases from J, with 9 bases between.